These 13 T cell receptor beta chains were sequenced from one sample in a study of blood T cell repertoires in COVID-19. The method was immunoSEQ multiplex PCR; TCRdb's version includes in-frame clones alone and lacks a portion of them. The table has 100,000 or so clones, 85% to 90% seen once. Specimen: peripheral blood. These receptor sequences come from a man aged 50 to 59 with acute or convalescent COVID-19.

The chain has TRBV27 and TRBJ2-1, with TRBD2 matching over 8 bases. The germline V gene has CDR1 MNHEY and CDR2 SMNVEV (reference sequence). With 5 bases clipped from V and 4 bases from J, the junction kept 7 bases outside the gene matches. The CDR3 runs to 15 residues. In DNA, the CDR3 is TGTGCCAGCAGTGGGAGGGGACTAGGATACAATGAGCAGTTCTTC. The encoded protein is CASSGRGLGYNEQFF.

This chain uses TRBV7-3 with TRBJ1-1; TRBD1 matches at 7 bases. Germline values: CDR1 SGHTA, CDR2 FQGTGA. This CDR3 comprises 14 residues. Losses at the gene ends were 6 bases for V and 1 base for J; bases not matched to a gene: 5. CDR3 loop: CASRSGGSNTEAFF. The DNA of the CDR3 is TGTGCCAGCAGGTCAGGGGGGTCGAACACTGAAGCTTTCTTT.

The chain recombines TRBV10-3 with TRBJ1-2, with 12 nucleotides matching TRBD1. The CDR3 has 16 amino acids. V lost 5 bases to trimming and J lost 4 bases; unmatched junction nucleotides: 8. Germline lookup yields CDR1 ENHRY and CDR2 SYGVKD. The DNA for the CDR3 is TGTGCCATCAGTCCGGGACAGGGGGCAAGGAGCTATGGCTACACCTTC. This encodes CAISPGQGARSYGYTF.

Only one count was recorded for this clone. The CDR3 sequence is CASSLEGGFQPQHF. The DNA for the CDR3 is TGTGCCAGCAGTTTAGAAGGGGGTTTTCAGCCCCAGCATTTT. The chain couples TRBV28 to TRBJ1-5; a weak D match, TRBD1 (6 bases). The CDR3 sequence is 14 residues long. Between the trimmed V and J ends, which lost 2 bases and 6 bases, there was a span of 11 bases. Germline V CDR1 and CDR2: MDHEN, SYDVKM.

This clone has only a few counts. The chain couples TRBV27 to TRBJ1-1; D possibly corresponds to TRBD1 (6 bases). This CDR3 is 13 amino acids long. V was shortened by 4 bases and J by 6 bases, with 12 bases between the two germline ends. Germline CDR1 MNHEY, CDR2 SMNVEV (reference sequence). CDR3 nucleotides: TGTGCCAGCAGTTGGCGGGGGGGCGCTGAAGCTTTCTTT. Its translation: CASSWRGGAEAFF.

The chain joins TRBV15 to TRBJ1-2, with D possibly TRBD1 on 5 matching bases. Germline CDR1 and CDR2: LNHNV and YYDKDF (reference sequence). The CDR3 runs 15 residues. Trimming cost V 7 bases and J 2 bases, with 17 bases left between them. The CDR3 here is CATTTGPGRNYGYTF. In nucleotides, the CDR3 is TGTGCCACCACCACAGGCCCGGGCAGGAACTATGGCTACACCTTC.

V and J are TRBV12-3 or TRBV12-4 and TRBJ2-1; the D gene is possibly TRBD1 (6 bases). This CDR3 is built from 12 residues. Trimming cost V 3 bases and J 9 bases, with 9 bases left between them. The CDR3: CASSLGAGEQFF. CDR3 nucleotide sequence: TGTGCCAGCAGTTTGGGGGCGGGTGAGCAGTTCTTC.

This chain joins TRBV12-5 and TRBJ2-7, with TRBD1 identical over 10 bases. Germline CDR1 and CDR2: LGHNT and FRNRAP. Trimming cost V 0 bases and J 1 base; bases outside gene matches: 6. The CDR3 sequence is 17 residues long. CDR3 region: CASGLVGEDRGSYEQYF. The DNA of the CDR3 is TGTGCTAGTGGTTTGGTAGGGGAGGACAGGGGGTCCTACGAGCAGTACTTC. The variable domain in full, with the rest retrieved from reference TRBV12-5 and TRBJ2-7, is DARVTQTPRHKVTEMGQEVTMRCQPILGHNTVFWYRQTMMQGLELLAYFRNRAPLDDSGMPKDRFSAEMPDATLATLKIQPSEPRDSAVYFCASGLVGEDRGSYEQYFGPGTRLTVT.

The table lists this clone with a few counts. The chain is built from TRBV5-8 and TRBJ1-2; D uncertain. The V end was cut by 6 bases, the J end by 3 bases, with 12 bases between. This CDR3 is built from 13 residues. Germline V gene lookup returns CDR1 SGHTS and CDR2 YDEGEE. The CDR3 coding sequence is TGTGCCAGCACCTTCGACGGGGACTATGGCTACACCTTC. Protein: CASTFDGDYGYTF.

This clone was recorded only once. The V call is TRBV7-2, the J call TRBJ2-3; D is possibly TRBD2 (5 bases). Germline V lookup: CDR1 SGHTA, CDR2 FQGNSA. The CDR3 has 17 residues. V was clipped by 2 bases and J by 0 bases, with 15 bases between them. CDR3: CASSLRGAGTSTDTQYF. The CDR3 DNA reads TGTGCCAGCAGCTTAAGAGGTGCGGGCACTAGCACAGATACGCAGTATTTT.

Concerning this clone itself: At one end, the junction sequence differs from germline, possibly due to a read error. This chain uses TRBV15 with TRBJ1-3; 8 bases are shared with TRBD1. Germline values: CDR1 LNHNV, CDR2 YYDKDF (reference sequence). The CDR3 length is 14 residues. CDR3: CATSGDRGRNTIYF. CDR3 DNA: TGTGCCACCAGCGGAGACAGGGGTCGAAACACCATATATTTT.

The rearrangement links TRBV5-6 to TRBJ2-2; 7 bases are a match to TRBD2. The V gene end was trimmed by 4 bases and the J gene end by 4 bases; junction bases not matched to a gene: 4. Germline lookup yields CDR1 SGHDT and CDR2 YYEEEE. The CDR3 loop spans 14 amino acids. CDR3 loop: CASSRGRPTGELFF. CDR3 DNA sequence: TGTGCCAGCAGCCGCGGGAGACCCACCGGGGAGCTGTTTTTT.

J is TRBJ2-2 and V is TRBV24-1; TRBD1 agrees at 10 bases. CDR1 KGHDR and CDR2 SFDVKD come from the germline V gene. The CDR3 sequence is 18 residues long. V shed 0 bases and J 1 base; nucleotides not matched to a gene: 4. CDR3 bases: TGTGCCACCAGTGATTTGCAGGGGGACAGGGGGAACACCGGGGAGCTGTTTTTT. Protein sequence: CATSDLQGDRGNTGELFF.